This T cell receptor beta chain was retrieved from a study of early T cells in non-severe SARS-CoV-2 infection. Study summary: The authors sequenced bulk RNA from unsorted whole blood, leaving chains unpaired.

Concerning this clonotype: The antigen is unknown.

Germline values: CDR1 MRHNA, CDR2 SNTAGT. Trimming cost V 5 bases and J 3 bases, with 16 bases left between them. The CDR3 runs 16 residues. Study-wide results and limits: VDJdb matching, biased toward anti-spike CD8 responses, missed private and CD4 specificities.

Unique molecular identifiers (one per individual cDNA molecule) were attached. TCRdb reanalysed the 5' RACE reads using MiXCR and keeps one entry per CDR3 protein. Counted here are roughly 51,000 distinct CDR3 sequences, approximately 6.2% occurring once; the ten biggest clones make up roughly 4%. The rearrangement joins TRBV6-4 to TRBJ2-2, with D perhaps matching TRBD1 or TRBD2 (5 bases each). The material sequenced was whole blood. The clonotype was recovered from an adult who was a healthcare worker with PCR-confirmed SARS-CoV-2 infection or an uninfected control (not recorded which). The CDR3 spells CASSPGPGTHTGELFF. The CDR3 region has the DNA TGTGCCAGCAGTCCCGGCCCGGGGACCCACACCGGGGAGCTGTTTTTT.